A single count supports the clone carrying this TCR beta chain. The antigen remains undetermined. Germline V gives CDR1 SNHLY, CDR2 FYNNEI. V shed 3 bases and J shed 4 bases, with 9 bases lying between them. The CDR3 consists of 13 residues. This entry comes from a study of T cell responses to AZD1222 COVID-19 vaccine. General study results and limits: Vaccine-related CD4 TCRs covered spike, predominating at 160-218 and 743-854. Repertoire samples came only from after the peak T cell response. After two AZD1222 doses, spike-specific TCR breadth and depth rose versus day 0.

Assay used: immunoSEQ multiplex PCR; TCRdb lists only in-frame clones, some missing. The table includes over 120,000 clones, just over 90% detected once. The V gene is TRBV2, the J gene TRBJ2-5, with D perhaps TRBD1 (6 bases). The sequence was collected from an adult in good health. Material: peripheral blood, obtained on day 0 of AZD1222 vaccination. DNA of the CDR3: TGTGCCAGCAGTGATGACAGGACAGAGACCCAGTACTTC. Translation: CASSDDRTETQYF.